The sequence of this T cell receptor beta chain was determined in a study of blood T cells in healthy people across ages. Each sample yielded at least 6 micrograms of PBMC total RNA. PCR was performed a second time for about 7 to 11 cycles using a sample-barcoded 5' primer and a J-beta primer mix. TCRdb reprocessed the 5' RACE reads via MiXCR and lists one record per CDR3 protein. The table records fewer than 950,000 distinct CDR3 sequences, about 37% of them present only once. This CDR3 is 16 amino acids long. Trimming shortened V by 0 bases and J by 11 bases, and 22 bases separated the two germline ends. Germline V lookup: CDR1 SGHTA, CDR2 FQGNSA.

Sequencing was done on a sample of blood. The clonotype was recovered from a man aged 18-30 years in good health. The chain couples TRBV7-2 to TRBJ2-5; TRBD2 is a possible D gene (7 bases). Here the CDR3 reads CASSLAMAGAFNEQYF. The CDR3 DNA sequence: TGTGCCAGCAGCTTAGCGATGGCGGGGGCTTTCAATGAGCAGTACTTC.